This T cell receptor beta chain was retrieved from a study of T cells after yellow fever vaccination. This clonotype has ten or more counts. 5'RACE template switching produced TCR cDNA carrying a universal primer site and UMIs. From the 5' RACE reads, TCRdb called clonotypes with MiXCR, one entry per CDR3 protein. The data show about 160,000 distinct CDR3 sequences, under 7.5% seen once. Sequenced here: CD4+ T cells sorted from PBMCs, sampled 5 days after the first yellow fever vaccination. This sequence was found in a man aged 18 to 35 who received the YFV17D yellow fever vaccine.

CDR3 protein: CASSQEDRRLFF. In DNA form, the CDR3 reads TGTGCCAGCAGCCAAGAGGATAGGCGGCTGTTTTTT. The rearrangement joins TRBV4-2 to TRBJ1-4; D uncertain. The CDR3 consists of 12 residues. The ends were cut back, 0 bases at V and 14 bases at J, with 10 bases in the middle. Germline CDR1 reads LGHNA; CDR2 reads YNFKEQ.